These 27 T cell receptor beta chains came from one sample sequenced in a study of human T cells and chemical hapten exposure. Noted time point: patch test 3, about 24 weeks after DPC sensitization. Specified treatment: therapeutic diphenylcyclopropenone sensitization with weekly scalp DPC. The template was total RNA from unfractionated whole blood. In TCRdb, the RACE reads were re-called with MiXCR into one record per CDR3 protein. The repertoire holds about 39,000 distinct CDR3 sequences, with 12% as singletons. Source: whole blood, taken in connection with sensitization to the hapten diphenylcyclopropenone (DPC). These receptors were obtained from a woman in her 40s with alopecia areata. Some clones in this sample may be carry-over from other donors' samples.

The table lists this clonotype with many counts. CDR3 sequence (DNA): TGTGCCAGCAGCCCAAGTTCCCACTGGGCAGATACGCAGTATTTT. Its protein product is CASSPSSHWADTQYF. This sequence joins TRBV28 and TRBJ2-3; D is unclear. The germline V gene encodes CDR1 MDHEN and CDR2 SYDVKM. The CDR3 is 15 amino acids. The V end lost 6 bases, the J end lost 4 bases, and 17 bases lay between the germline ends.

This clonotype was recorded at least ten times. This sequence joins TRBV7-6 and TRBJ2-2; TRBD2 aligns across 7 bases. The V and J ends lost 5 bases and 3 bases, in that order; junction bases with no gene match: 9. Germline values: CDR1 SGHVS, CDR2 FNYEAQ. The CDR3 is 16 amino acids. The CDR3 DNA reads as TGTGCCAGCAGCCAGAGGGCGGGGGTCGACACCGGGGAGCTGTTTTTT. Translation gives CASSQRAGVDTGELFF.

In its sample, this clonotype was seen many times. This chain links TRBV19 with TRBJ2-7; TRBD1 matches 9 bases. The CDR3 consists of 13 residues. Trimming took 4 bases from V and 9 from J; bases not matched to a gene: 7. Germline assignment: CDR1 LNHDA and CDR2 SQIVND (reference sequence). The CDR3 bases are TGTGCCAGTAGTACCCGGGACAGGGTAACGCAGTACTTC. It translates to CASSTRDRVTQYF. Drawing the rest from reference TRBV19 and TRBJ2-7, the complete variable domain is DGGITQSPKYLFRKEGQNVTLSCEQNLNHDAMYWYRQDPGQGLRLIYYSQIVNDFQKGDIAEGYSVSREKKESFPLTVTSAQKNPTAFYLCASSTRDRVTQYFGPGTRLTVT.

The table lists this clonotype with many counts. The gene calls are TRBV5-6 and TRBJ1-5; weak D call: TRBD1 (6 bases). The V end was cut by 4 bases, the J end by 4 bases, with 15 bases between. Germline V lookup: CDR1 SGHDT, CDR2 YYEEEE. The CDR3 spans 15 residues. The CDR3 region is CASSPSDRWNQPQHF. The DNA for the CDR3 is TGTGCCAGCAGCCCCTCAGACAGGTGGAATCAGCCCCAGCATTTT.

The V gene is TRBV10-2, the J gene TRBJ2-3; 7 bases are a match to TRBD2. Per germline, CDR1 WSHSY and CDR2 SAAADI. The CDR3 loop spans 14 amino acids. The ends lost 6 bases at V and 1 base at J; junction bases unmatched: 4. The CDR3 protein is CASRVLAGTDTQYF. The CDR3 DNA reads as TGCGCCAGCAGGGTTCTAGCGGGCACAGATACGCAGTATTTT.

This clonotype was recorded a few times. In DNA form, the CDR3 reads TGTGCCACCAGCAGAGATCAGTCTATGAAACAGTACTTC. It codes for CATSRDQSMKQYF. This chain connects TRBV15 to TRBJ2-7; no reliable D call. Deletions cut 0 bases from V and 10 bases from J, with 13 bases between. The length of the CDR3 is 13 residues. Germline V lookup: CDR1 LNHNV, CDR2 YYDKDF (reference sequence).

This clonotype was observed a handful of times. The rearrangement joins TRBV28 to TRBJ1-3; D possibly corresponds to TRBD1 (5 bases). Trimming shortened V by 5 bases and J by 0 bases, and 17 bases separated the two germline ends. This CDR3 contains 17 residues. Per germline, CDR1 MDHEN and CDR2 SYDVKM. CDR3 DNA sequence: TGTGCCAGCAGTCCCGGCCAGGGTCCCGGCTCTGGAAACACCATATATTTT. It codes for CASSPGQGPGSGNTIYF.

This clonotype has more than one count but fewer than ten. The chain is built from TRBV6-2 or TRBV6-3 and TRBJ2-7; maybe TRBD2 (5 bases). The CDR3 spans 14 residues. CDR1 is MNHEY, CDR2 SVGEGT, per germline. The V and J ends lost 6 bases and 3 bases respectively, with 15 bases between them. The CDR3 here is CASRDTLEGYEQYF. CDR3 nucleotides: TGTGCCAGCAGAGACACCTTAGAGGGCTACGAGCAGTACTTC.

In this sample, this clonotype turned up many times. The CDR3 DNA follows: TGCAGCACCACTAGCGGGAGGACGATAGCCAAAAACATTCAGTACTTC. Its protein product is CSTTSGRTIAKNIQYF. The chain links TRBV29-1 to TRBJ2-4; the match to TRBD2 covers 12 bases. Germline CDR1 reads SQVTM; CDR2 reads ANQGSEA. Losses at the gene ends were 8 bases for V and 0 bases for J; bases not matched to a gene: 8. The CDR3 totals 16 residues.

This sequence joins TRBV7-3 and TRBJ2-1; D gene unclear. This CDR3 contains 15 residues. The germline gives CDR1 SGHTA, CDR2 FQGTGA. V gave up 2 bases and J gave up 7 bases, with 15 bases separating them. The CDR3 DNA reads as TGTGCCAGCAGCTTATTGGGTCTAGGGCTTAATGAGCAGTTCTTC. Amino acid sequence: CASSLLGLGLNEQFF.

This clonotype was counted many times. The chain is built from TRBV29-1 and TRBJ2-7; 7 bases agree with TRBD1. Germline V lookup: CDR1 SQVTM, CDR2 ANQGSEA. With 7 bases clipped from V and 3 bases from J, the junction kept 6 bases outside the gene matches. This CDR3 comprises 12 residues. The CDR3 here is CSARRDSYEQYF. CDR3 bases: TGCAGCGCTCGCCGGGACAGCTACGAGCAGTACTTC.

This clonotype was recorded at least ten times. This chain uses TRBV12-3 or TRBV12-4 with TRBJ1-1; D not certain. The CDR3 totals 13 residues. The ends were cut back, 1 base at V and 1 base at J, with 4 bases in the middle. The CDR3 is CASSLVANTEAFF. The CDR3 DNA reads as TGTGCCAGCAGTTTAGTAGCGAACACTGAAGCTTTCTTT.

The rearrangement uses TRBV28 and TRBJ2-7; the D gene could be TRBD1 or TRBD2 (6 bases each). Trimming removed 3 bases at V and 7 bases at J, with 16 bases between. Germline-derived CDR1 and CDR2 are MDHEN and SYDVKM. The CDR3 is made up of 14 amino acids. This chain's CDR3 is CASSLGGLGVEQYF. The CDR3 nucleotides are TGTGCCAGCAGTTTGGGGGGCCTGGGAGTTGAGCAGTACTTC.

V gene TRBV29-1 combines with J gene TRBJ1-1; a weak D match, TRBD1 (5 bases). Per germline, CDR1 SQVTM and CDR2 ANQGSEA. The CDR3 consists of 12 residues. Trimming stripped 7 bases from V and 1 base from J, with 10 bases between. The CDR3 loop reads CSGKDRNTEAFF. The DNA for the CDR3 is TGCAGCGGAAAAGACAGGAACACTGAAGCTTTCTTT.

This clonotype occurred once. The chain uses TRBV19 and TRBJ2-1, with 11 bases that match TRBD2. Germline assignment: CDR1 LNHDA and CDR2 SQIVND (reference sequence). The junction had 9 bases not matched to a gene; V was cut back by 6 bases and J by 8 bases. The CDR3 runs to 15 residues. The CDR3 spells CASSLLAGAVDEQFF. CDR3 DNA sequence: TGTGCCAGTAGCCTACTAGCGGGAGCGGTAGATGAGCAGTTCTTC. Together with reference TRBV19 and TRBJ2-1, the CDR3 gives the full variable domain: DGGITQSPKYLFRKEGQNVTLSCEQNLNHDAMYWYRQDPGQGLRLIYYSQIVNDFQKGDIAEGYSVSREKKESFPLTVTSAQKNPTAFYLCASSLLAGAVDEQFFGPGTRLTVL.

Here the CDR3 reads CSVGAEIPYEQYF. For the CDR3, the DNA is TGCAGCGTTGGAGCCGAGATACCCTACGAGCAGTACTTC. The V and J genes are TRBV29-1 and TRBJ2-7; D remains ambiguous. The CDR3 totals 13 residues. The germline V and J ends were trimmed by 4 bases and 2 bases, with 12 bases remaining between them. Germline V lookup: CDR1 SQVTM, CDR2 ANQGSEA.

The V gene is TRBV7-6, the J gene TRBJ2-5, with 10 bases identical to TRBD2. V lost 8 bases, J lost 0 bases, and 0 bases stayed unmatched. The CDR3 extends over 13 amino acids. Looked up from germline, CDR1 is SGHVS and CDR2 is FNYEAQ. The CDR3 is CASGLADQETQYF. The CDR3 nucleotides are TGTGCCAGCGGACTAGCGGACCAAGAGACCCAGTACTTC.

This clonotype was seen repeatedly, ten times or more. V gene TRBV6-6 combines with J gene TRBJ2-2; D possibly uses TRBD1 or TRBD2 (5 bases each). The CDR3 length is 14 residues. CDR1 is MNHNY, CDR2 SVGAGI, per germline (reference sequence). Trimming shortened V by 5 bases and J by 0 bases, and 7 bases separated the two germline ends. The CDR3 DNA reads TGTGCCAGCAGTCTGGGGGCGAACACCGGGGAGCTGTTTTTT. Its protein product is CASSLGANTGELFF.

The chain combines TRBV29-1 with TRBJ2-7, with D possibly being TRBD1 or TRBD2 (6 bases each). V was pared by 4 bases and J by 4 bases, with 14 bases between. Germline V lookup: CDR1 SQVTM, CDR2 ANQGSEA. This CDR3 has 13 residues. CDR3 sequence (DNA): TGCAGCGTTGTGGGGGGCACCCTATACGAGCAGTACTTC. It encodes CSVVGGTLYEQYF.

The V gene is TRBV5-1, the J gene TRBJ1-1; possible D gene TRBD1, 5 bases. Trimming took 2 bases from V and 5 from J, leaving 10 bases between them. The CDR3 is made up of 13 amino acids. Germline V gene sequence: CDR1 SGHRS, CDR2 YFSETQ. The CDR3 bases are TGCGCCAGCAGCTTTCAGGAGGGGACTGAAGCTTTCTTT. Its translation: CASSFQEGTEAFF.

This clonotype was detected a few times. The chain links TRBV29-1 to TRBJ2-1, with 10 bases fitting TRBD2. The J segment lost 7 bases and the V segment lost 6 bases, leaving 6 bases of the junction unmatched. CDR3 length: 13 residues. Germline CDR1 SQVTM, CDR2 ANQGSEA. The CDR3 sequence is CSVAGGPGNEQFF. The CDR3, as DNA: TGCAGCGTAGCGGGAGGGCCAGGAAATGAGCAGTTCTTC.

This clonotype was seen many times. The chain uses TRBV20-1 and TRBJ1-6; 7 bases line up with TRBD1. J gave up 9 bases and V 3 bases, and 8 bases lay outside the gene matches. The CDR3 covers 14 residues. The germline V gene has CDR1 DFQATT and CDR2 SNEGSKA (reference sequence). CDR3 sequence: CSARPTGLGSPLHF. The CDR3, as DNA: TGCAGTGCTAGGCCGACAGGGTTGGGTTCACCCCTCCACTTT.

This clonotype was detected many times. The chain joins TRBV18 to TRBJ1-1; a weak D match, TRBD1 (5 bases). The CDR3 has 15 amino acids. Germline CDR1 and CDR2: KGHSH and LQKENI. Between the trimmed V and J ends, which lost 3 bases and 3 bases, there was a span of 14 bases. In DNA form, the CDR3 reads TGTGCCAGCTCACCCAATCAGGGAAGGCACACTGAAGCTTTCTTT. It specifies CASSPNQGRHTEAFF.

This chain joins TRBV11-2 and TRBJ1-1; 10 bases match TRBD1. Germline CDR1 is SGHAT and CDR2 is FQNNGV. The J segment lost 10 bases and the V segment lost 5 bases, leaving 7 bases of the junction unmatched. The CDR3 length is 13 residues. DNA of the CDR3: TGTGCCAGCAGCCCCGGACAGGGGGAGGGAGCTTTCTTT. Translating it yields CASSPGQGEGAFF.

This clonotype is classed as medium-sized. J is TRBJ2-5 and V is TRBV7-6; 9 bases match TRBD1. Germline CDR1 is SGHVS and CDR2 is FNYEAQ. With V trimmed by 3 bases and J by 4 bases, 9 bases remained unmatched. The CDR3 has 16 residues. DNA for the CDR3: TGTGCCAGCAGCTTGATTCCGGACAGGGGACGAGAGACCCAGTACTTC. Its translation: CASSLIPDRGRETQYF. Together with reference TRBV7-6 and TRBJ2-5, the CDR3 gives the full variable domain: GAGVSQSPRYKVTKRGQDVALRCDPISGHVSLYWYRQALGQGPEFLTYFNYEAQQDKSGLPNDRFSAERPEGSISTLTIQRTEQRDSAMYRCASSLIPDRGRETQYFGPGTRLLVL.

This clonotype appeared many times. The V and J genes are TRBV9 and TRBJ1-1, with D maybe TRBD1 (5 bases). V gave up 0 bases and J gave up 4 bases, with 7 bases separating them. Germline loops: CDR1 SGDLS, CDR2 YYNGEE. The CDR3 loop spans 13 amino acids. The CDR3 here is CASSVDGGTEAFF. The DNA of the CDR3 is TGTGCCAGCAGCGTAGATGGGGGCACTGAAGCTTTCTTT. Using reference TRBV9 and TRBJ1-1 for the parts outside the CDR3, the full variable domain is DSGVTQTPKHLITATGQRVTLRCSPRSGDLSVYWYQQSLDQGLQFLIQYYNGEERAKGNILERFSAQQFPDLHSELNLSSLELGDSALYFCASSVDGGTEAFFGQGTRLTVV.

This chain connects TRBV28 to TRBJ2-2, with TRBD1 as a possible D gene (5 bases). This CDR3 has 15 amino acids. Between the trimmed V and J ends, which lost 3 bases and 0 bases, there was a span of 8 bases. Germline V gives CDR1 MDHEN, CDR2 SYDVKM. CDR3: CASSLTAANTGELFF. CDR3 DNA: TGTGCCAGCAGTTTGACAGCCGCGAACACCGGGGAGCTGTTTTTT. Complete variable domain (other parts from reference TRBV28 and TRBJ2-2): DVKVTQSSRYLVKRTGEKVFLECVQDMDHENMFWYRQDPGLGLRLIYFSYDVKMKEKGDIPEGYSVSREKKERFSLILESASTNQTSMYLCASSLTAANTGELFFGEGSRLTVL.